This entry concerns a single T cell receptor beta chain. There is no known antigen for this receptor. No base quality values were provided; no much bigger clone lies one nucleotide off. The cohort consisted of 650 to 700 healthy bone marrow donors. At the time of sampling, all cohort members were nominally healthy, though unrecorded immune exposures were likely present. The donor tested CMV seropositive, placing the donor among the 289 seropositive members of the cohort. Every donor gave a peripheral blood sample, and the peripheral blood mononuclear cells from that sample were used for TCR beta sequencing. The Qiagen DNeasy Blood Extraction Kit was used to extract genomic DNA from the blood cell samples. The data derive from a study of cytomegalovirus exposure and HLA in healthy donors (dated by TCRdb to between 2016 and 2019). With respect to the entire study: In an earlier analysis of 550 to 750 of the donors, 250 to 350 Gb of sequence data and some 120 million unique TCR beta sequences from 180 million or so T cells were reported. An early release covering roughly 580 HLA-typed donors comprised about 300 gigabases of sequencing data and tens of millions of unique TCR sequences. Of the approximately 400 genotyped donors, approximately 81% were placed in the genetic ancestry cluster associated with self-reported Caucasian donors. The study aimed to test whether cataloging public T cell receptors could reveal signatures of past pathogen exposure. The T cell repertoires of 670 or so subjects were profiled by immunosequencing and related to cytomegalovirus serostatus. A separate validation cohort of over 95 different subjects was used in addition to the roughly 670-subject first cohort. The study combined high-throughput TCR immunosequencing, statistical association of individual TCRs with disease status, and machine learning to predict cytomegalovirus infection status. A later analysis re-examined previously published TCR beta repertoires from about 670 donors and added high-resolution HLA genotyping to investigate patterns of TCR occurrence. Rather than drawing on any new phenotypic data, the later analysis identified candidate immune exposures from TCR beta sequences and the way those sequences occurred across donors. In an earlier analysis of 587 of the donors, high-throughput TCR beta sequencing was used to judge whether each TCR beta V gene segment behaved as functional or pseudogenic. Alongside the repertoire data, information on donor age, sex, ethnicity and CMV serostatus was compiled. A later genetic analysis took genome-wide SNP genotypes for about 55% of the 666 donors and used that subset as a discovery cohort. All discovery cohort repertoires had been generated on a single sequencing platform. HLA typing included class I and class II loci at four-digit resolution. The number of typed donors differed by locus: roughly 629-630 for A, B, C, DRB1 and DQB1; roughly 510 for DQA1; around 580 for DPA1; and some 430 for DPB1. A handful of DR-DQ haplotypes were handled as single units for association and clustering because linkage in the cohort was strong. Among around 400 genotyped donors of the cohort, an average of approximately 220,000 unique TCR beta nucleotide sequences was sequenced per donor, of which approximately 19% were non-productive. General conclusions and limits of the study: Because the 87-base-pair reads could not distinguish some IMGT-functional V segments, including TRBV6-2 and TRBV6-3, those segments were excluded. The authors suggested that the approach could potentially be generalized to other disease states and immunological phenotypes. Correlated functional status among segregating V segments might be attributable to linkage disequilibrium, but an unknown experimental factor could not be ruled out. A further reported finding was that TCR beta sequences accurately predicted the HLA-A and HLA-B alleles for most subjects in the first cohort. According to a later analysis, parvovirus B19, influenza, CMV and Epstein-Barr virus appeared linked to several top co-occurrence clusters. In an earlier analysis of over 550 of the donors, most TCR beta V segments were observed in productive rearrangements about 90% or about 30% of the time, broadly matching IMGT annotations. Most TCR sequences were observed very rarely across donors, whereas some public TCRs were present in many individuals. Immune exposure information for the cohort was limited to CMV serostatus. Strong co-occurrence of HLA alleles, especially DR and DQ, made assigning TCR associations to individual alleles difficult. This cohort had only TCR beta chains sequenced, and the lack of alpha or paired-chain data limited which features could be detected. A group of highly shared sequence variants was considered likely to be a technical artifact of the sequencing pipeline. At a false discovery rate of 0.05, a later analysis linked under 20,000 TCR beta sequences to specific HLA alleles. Cytomegalovirus status was reported to be diagnosed by the classifier with high specificity and sensitivity in both the original and validation cohorts. Because counts were too low, roughly 17 rarely observed V segments, including chromosome 9 orphons, were left out of the earlier analysis of 587 of the donors. According to a later analysis, most CMV-associated TCR beta chains appeared to be HLA-restricted, and the HLA associations seemed to be driven largely by CMV exposure. A later analysis found that TCR association rates varied across HLA loci, with DRB1 alleles showing the most associated TCRs and HLA-C alleles the fewest. An association between a missense DCLRE1C variant and V-gene and J-gene trimming of TCR beta chains was found in a later genetic analysis and replicated in an independent cohort. Compared with equally common non-associated chains, HLA-associated TCR beta chains in a later analysis were more clonally expanded and had lower generation probabilities. Compared with the approximately 670-donor mean, donors in an Asian-associated ancestry cluster had fewer N-insertions in productive TCRs, according to a later genetic analysis. Three of the identified cytomegalovirus-associated TCR beta chains were confirmed in vitro to be specific for cytomegalovirus antigens. Presence/absence analyses assumed roughly uniform sequencing depth across donors, an assumption that may not hold. HLA typing was unavailable for some donors at each locus, so association tests used only the typed subset. The study gave a list of about 170 TCR beta chains associated with cytomegalovirus.

The receptor library was made with the immunoSEQ multiplex PCR assay. For the multiplex PCR, a mixture combining 60 forward primers for TCR Vbeta segments and 13 reverse primers for TCR Jbeta segments was used. Amplification of the CDR3 region of rearranged TCR beta genes was performed with a multiplex PCR assay on genomic DNA. The Illumina HiSeq System was used to sequence the amplified TCR beta libraries as 87-base-pair reads. The published analysis was carried out like this. In a later analysis, tens of millions of unique TCR beta chains were counted across the roughly 610 repertoires, and roughly 11 million of these chains were shared by at least two donors. Raw reads were error-corrected and collapsed into unique sequences with a nearest-neighbor algorithm that merged closely related sequences to remove PCR and sequencing errors. V, D and J gene segments were assigned by aligning CDR3 sequences to IMGT reference sequences. Each retained sequence needed at least a six-nucleotide match to both a V gene segment and a J gene segment. Rearrangements were called productive when the CDR3 lacked stop codons and stayed in frame with V and J; all others were non-productive. Following IMGT convention, CDR3 was defined as the stretch from the second conserved V-encoded cysteine to the conserved J-encoded phenylalanine. The earlier analysis of fewer than 750 of the donors excluded sequences that lacked an unambiguous match to a single V gene segment. An earlier analysis of roughly 590 of the donors called V segments functional above 56.7% productive rearrangements and segregating when the between-donor standard deviation exceeded 5%. A statistical classification framework was built for diagnosing cytomegalovirus status from the catalog of TCR beta chain sequences. In a later analysis, V and J genes were assigned by comparing TCR nucleotide sequences against IMGT/GENE-DB human TR gene sequences. In a later analysis, CDR3 sequences and most-parsimonious VDJ recombination scenarios were assigned using the TCRdist pipeline. In a later analysis, each TCR beta chain was defined by its CDR3 amino acid sequence together with its V-gene family, and reads lacking a unique V-gene family were excluded. In a later analysis, a few hundred highly shared, low-generation-probability nucleotide sequences were removed to address suspected cross-contamination and a sequencing artifact. In a later analysis, a clonal expansion index was calculated for each public chain from normalized within-repertoire ranks of inferred template counts. In a later analysis, generation probabilities were computed using a VDJ recombination model fitted to out-of-frame rearrangements, and the results were checked against IGoR. Hypergeometric tests were used in a later analysis to score TCR-TCR, TCR-HLA and TCR-CMV co-occurrence, with a repertoire-size bias correction applied to the TCR pairs. A later analysis estimated false discovery rates by permuting HLA or CMV assignments 20 times. In a later analysis, co-occurring TCRs were grouped using DBSCAN, and TCRdist sequence similarity was added for clustering within HLA-allele-positive subsets. Co-occurrence clustering excluded repertoires with fewer than 30,000 or more than 120,000 public chains, plus five with anomalous nucleotide sharing. TCRdb took this table from immuneACCESS and kept in-frame rearrangements with V and J called. Such tables lack part of the clones; where checked against another copy, unresolved V genes explain under half of the gap, and the rest is unexplained. That table gives V, J and clone size, and the DNA gave D and trimming. Counted in this sample were around 250,000 clones; around 80% of them appeared once. Around 8.6% of the sample is held by the ten biggest clonotypes.

V lost 2 bases and J lost 7 bases, and the count of bases not matched to a germline gene is 8. Taken from cysteine to phenylalanine, the CDR3 has 14 residues. The entry retains the CDR3 DNA only, 42 bases that are in frame from base 1. Taken from the germline V gene (reference sequence), the CDR1 and CDR2 loops are GTSNPN and SVGIG. Sample: PBMCs. The rearrangement combines TRBV30 with TRBJ1-1; 9 junctional bases match TRBD1. This clonotype was sampled from a woman aged 60 to 75 in good health and CMV-seropositive. The CDR3 region: CAWSLGQGNFEAFF. The bases read TGTGCCTGGAGTCTCGGACAGGGGAATTTTGAAGCTTTCTTT.